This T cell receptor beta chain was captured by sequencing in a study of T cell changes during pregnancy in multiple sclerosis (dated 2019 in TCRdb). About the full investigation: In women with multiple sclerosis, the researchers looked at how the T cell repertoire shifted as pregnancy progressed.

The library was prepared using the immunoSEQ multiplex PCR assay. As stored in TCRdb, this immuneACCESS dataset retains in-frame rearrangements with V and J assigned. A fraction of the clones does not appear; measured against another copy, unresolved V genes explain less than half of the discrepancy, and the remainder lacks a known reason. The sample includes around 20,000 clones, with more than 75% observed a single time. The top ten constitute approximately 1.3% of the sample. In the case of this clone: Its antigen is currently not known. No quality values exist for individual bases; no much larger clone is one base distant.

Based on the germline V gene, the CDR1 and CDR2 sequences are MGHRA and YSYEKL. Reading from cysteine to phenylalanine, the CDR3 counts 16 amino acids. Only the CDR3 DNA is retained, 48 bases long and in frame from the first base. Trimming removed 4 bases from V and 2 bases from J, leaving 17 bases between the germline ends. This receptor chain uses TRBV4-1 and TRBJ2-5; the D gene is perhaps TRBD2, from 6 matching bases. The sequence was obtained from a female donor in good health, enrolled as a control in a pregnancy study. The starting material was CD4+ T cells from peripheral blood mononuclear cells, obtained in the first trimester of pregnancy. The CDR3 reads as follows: CASSPRGSGLQETQYF. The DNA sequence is TGCGCCAGCAGCCCCCGGGGTAGCGGACTTCAAGAGACCCAGTACTTC.